The 28 T cell receptor beta chains reported below all come from one sample, sequenced in a study of CD8+ T cells in alopecia areata. Once RNA had been extracted, it was reverse transcribed into cDNA to act as the sequencing template. Profiling relied on immunoSEQ multiplex PCR, and the TCRdb table lists in-frame clones only, not all of them. The sample includes more than 200,000 clones, over 60% of them seen just once. Treatment indicated: oral pan-JAK inhibitor, 5-10 mg twice daily. The input for sequencing was CD4+ T cells sorted from blood, taken between weeks 44 and 45, from a patient treated with tofacitinib. These receptors were taken from a human donor with alopecia areata.

Many counts were recorded for this clone. The gene calls are TRBV6-6 and TRBJ2-7; D is uncertain. Germline lookup yields CDR1 MNHNY and CDR2 SVGAGI (reference sequence). The CDR3 is 12 amino acids. Trimming took 8 bases from V and 4 from J, leaving 12 bases between them. DNA of the CDR3: TGTGCCAGCTCTCCTGTGTCGTACGAGCAGTACTTC. Translating it yields CASSPVSYEQYF.

This clone was seen more than once but under ten times. CDR3 in DNA: TGTGCCAGCAGCTCACCCGGGACAGGGTTTTACGAGCAGTACTTC. Residues: CASSSPGTGFYEQYF. The rearrangement joins TRBV11-2 to TRBJ2-7, with 9 bases that match TRBD1. V lost 4 bases and J lost 4; bases outside the gene matches: 8. This CDR3 has 15 amino acids. The germline CDR1 and CDR2 sequences are SGHAT and FQNNGV.

The genes are TRBV19 and TRBJ2-4; TRBD1 matches 7 bases. The CDR3 runs 15 residues. CDR1 is LNHDA, CDR2 SQIVND, per germline (reference sequence). J gave up 0 bases and V 5 bases, and 4 bases lay outside the gene matches. CDR3 region: CASSEGGIAKNIQYF. The CDR3 DNA reads TGTGCCAGTAGTGAAGGGGGCATAGCCAAAAACATTCAGTACTTC.

The chain has TRBV15 and TRBJ1-1; the D is unclear. CDR1 LNHNV and CDR2 YYDKDF come from the germline V gene (reference sequence). Trimming removed 3 bases from V and 8 bases from J, with 10 bases in between. This CDR3 comprises 12 residues. CDR3 bases: TGTGCCACCAGCAGTATCATATCCGAAGCTTTCTTT. This encodes CATSSIISEAFF. Full variable domain (missing parts from reference TRBV15 and TRBJ1-1): DAMVIQNPRYQVTQFGKPVTLSCSQTLNHNVMYWYQQKSSQAPKLLFHYYDKDFNNEADTPDNFQSRRPNTSFCFLDIRSPGLGDTAMYLCATSSIISEAFFGQGTRLTVV.

The chain joins TRBV28 to TRBJ2-3; TRBD1 aligns across 7 bases. The CDR3 totals 16 residues. V lost 5 bases, J lost 4 bases, and 12 bases stayed unmatched. Germline CDR1 reads MDHEN; CDR2 reads SYDVKM. As DNA, the CDR3 is TGTGCCAGCAGTAATCCGGGACCCACAGGGGCAGATACGCAGTATTTT. Its translation is CASSNPGPTGADTQYF.

Only a few counts were recorded for this clone. This sequence joins TRBV6-5 and TRBJ1-2; 7 bases match TRBD1. The CDR3 runs to 14 residues. J was trimmed by 4 bases and V by 0 bases; bases with no gene match: 2. Germline-derived CDR1 and CDR2 are MNHEY and SVGAGI. Here the CDR3 reads CASSYSTGIYGYTF. The DNA of the CDR3 is TGTGCCAGCAGTTACTCGACAGGGATCTATGGCTACACCTTC.

This clone occurred a few times. V gene TRBV5-1 combines with J gene TRBJ2-3; no clear D gene. The V and J ends lost 1 base and 2 bases respectively, with 5 bases between them. CDR3 length: 13 residues. Looked up from germline, CDR1 is SGHRS and CDR2 is YFSETQ. The CDR3: CASSLTLTDTQYF. The CDR3 DNA reads as TGCGCCAGCAGCTTGACTCTCACAGATACGCAGTATTTT.

V gene TRBV28 combines with J gene TRBJ1-5; D is unresolved. CDR1 MDHEN and CDR2 SYDVKM come from the germline V gene. The CDR3 runs to 17 residues. The germline V and J ends were trimmed by 2 bases and 7 bases, with 21 bases remaining between them. Here the CDR3 DNA reads TGTGCCAGCAGTTTAGTTTCCGGGCAACGAAGGAGGCAGCCCCAGCATTTT. It specifies CASSLVSGQRRRQPQHF.

The chain employs TRBV30 and TRBJ1-2, with 7 bases aligning to TRBD1. The CDR3 contains 15 residues. In germline, CDR1 is GTSNPN, CDR2 SVGIG (reference sequence). Trimming removed 7 bases from V and 2 bases from J; junction bases left unmatched: 13. The CDR3 coding sequence is TGTGCCTACGGCCGGGGACAGCCGAGGAACTATGGCTACACCTTC. It codes for CAYGRGQPRNYGYTF.

This rearrangement joins TRBV29-1 to TRBJ2-4, with D tentatively TRBD1 or TRBD2 (5 bases each). This CDR3 region has 11 residues. Trimming stripped 4 bases from V and 7 bases from J, with 8 bases between. Germline values: CDR1 SQVTM, CDR2 ANQGSEA. The CDR3 sequence is CSVVWGNIQYF. CDR3 bases: TGCAGCGTTGTTTGGGGGAACATTCAGTACTTC.

The J gene is TRBJ2-5, the V gene TRBV5-1, with unresolved D. CDR1 and CDR2 (germline): SGHRS, YFSETQ. Deletions cut 0 bases from V and 3 bases from J, with 12 bases between. The CDR3 length is 15 residues. The CDR3 loop reads CASSLGSLVEETQYF. The CDR3 nucleotides read TGCGCCAGCAGCTTGGGAAGCCTAGTTGAAGAGACCCAGTACTTC.

V gene TRBV4-1 combines with J gene TRBJ2-7; D remains ambiguous. CDR1 and CDR2 from the germline V gene are MGHRA and YSYEKL. This CDR3 has 16 amino acids. Trimming cost V 1 base and J 0 bases, with 13 bases left between them. The CDR3: CASSQAGRPLSYEQYF. The CDR3 coding sequence is TGCGCCAGCAGCCAAGCAGGACGACCACTCTCCTACGAGCAGTACTTC.

The chain recombines TRBV14 with TRBJ2-7; the match to TRBD2 covers 7 bases. The CDR3 is 14 amino acids. Germline assignment: CDR1 SGHDN and CDR2 FVKESK. J was trimmed by 3 bases and V by 1 base; bases with no gene match: 3. The CDR3 nucleotides are TGTGCCAGCAGCCAAGTCGGGGGGATCTACGAGCAGTACTTC. As protein: CASSQVGGIYEQYF.

V and J are TRBV4-1 and TRBJ2-1, with 8 bases lining up with TRBD2. This CDR3 has 15 residues. Trimming took 1 base from V and 4 from J; bases not matched to a gene: 3. CDR1 is MGHRA, CDR2 YSYEKL, per germline. The CDR3 DNA is TGCGCCAGCAGCCAAGCGCTAGCGGGTTACAATGAGCAGTTCTTC. Amino acid sequence: CASSQALAGYNEQFF.

The rearrangement joins TRBV5-7 to TRBJ2-7; D may be TRBD1 (6 bases). TRBV5-7 qualifies as an ORF whose function is uncertain. This CDR3 comprises 16 residues. V was pared by 1 base and J by 3 bases, with 17 bases between. This CDR3 reads CASSLCGQLAFYEQYF. The CDR3 region has the DNA TGTGCCAGCAGCTTGTGTGGACAGCTGGCCTTCTACGAGCAGTACTTC.

This chain links TRBV2 with TRBJ2-7; 8 positions match TRBD1. The V gene's germline CDR1 is SNHLY and CDR2 FYNNEI. After removal of 7 bases from V and 7 bases from J, the junction contained 6 bases not matched to a gene. The CDR3 has 12 amino acids. CDR3 loop: CASNRQGREQYF. The CDR3 DNA follows: TGTGCCAGCAACCGACAGGGGAGGGAGCAGTACTTC.

The chain couples TRBV2 to TRBJ1-1; D ambiguous. This CDR3 contains 14 residues. The ends were cut back, 4 bases at V and 1 base at J, with 10 bases in the middle. Per germline, CDR1 SNHLY and CDR2 FYNNEI. This CDR3 reads CASSAEVTNTEAFF. CDR3 in DNA: TGTGCCAGCAGTGCGGAGGTCACGAACACTGAAGCTTTCTTT.

This rearrangement joins TRBV7-2 to TRBJ1-2; D is unresolved. V shed 1 base and J shed 1 base, with 19 bases lying between them. Looked up from germline, CDR1 is SGHTA and CDR2 is FQGNSA. The CDR3 is 18 amino acids. This chain's CDR3 is CASSLVQWSQAFNYGYTF. The DNA for the CDR3 is TGTGCCAGCAGCTTAGTTCAGTGGTCCCAGGCTTTTAACTATGGCTACACCTTC.

The chain links TRBV29-1 to TRBJ1-1; TRBD1 might be the D (6 bases). V was pared by 7 bases and J by 8 bases, with 17 bases between. This CDR3 spans 12 amino acids. Germline values: CDR1 SQVTM, CDR2 ANQGSEA. The CDR3, as DNA: TGCAGCGGCAGGGGTATGACAGGAGAAGCTTTCTTT. It specifies CSGRGMTGEAFF.

V is TRBV29-1 and J is TRBJ1-2; D not certain. The CDR3 consists of 13 residues. The V end lost 4 bases, the J end lost 6 bases, and 15 bases lay between the germline ends. CDR1 is SQVTM and CDR2 is ANQGSEA in the germline V gene. The CDR3, as DNA: TGCAGCGTTGGGGGTTACGACGTAGATGGCTACACCTTC. It is translated as CSVGGYDVDGYTF. The whole variable domain, remainder taken from reference TRBV29-1 and TRBJ1-2, is SAVISQKPSRDICQRGTSLTIQCQVDSQVTMMFWYRQQPGQSLTLIATANQGSEATYESGFVIDKFPISRPNLTFSTLTVSNMSPEDSSIYLCSVGGYDVDGYTFGSGTRLTVV.

This chain connects TRBV7-8 to TRBJ1-5, with 7 bases identical to TRBD1. The J segment lost 4 bases and the V segment lost 3 bases, leaving 3 bases of the junction unmatched. The V gene's germline CDR1 is SGHVS and CDR2 FQNEAQ. The CDR3 spans 14 residues. The CDR3 here is CASSLDRSNQPQHF. CDR3 in DNA: TGTGCCAGCAGCTTGGACAGGTCAAATCAGCCCCAGCATTTT.

The chain links TRBV2 to TRBJ2-7; D not certain. V lost 5 bases and J lost 13, with 21 bases in between. This CDR3 contains 13 residues. Germline CDR1 reads SNHLY; CDR2 reads FYNNEI. For the CDR3, the DNA is TGTGCCAGCAGTTATGACGGCCCCTACGACCTTTACTTC. Its protein is CASSYDGPYDLYF.

The chain is built from TRBV30 and TRBJ2-7; D ambiguous. CDR3 size: 12 residues. The V and J ends lost 3 bases and 5 bases respectively, with 11 bases between them. CDR1 GTSNPN and CDR2 SVGIG come from the germline V gene (reference sequence). The CDR3 is CAWSRVLDEQYF. Written as DNA, the CDR3 is TGTGCCTGGAGCCGGGTCTTGGACGAGCAGTACTTC.

In regard to this clone: Other DNA sequences of this sample code for an identical CDR3. The CDR3 region has the DNA TGCAGCGTTGTGGGAGGATCCAAAAACATTCAGTACTTC. Its protein is CSVVGGSKNIQYF. This chain joins TRBV29-1 and TRBJ2-4, with D possibly matching TRBD2 (6 bases). The germline gives CDR1 SQVTM, CDR2 ANQGSEA. The CDR3 has 13 residues. V was shortened by 4 bases and J by 2 bases, with 9 bases between the two germline ends.

This chain connects TRBV7-2 to TRBJ2-5; 9 bases line up with TRBD2. V dropped 3 bases and J dropped 4; count of bases not matched to a gene: 12. Germline CDR1 and CDR2: SGHTA and FQGNSA. The length of the CDR3 is 17 residues. CDR3 bases: TGTGCCAGCAGCTTGGTGAGGAGGACTAGCGTACGAGAGACCCAGTACTTC. Its protein product is CASSLVRRTSVRETQYF.

The V gene is TRBV27, the J gene TRBJ1-6, with D possibly being TRBD1 (6 bases). Germline V lookup: CDR1 MNHEY, CDR2 SMNVEV (reference sequence). The CDR3 contains 17 residues. V was pared by 6 bases and J by 3 bases, with 18 bases between. CDR3 nucleotides: TGTGCCAGCAGCCCCCGTACAGGGAAAGGCTATAATTCACCCCTCCACTTT. As protein: CASSPRTGKGYNSPLHF.

This clone was observed a few times. Sequence at one end of the junction differs from germline and may be a read error. The rearrangement joins TRBV7-9 to TRBJ1-2; D unresolved. Germline V gives CDR1 SEHNR, CDR2 FQNEAQ (reference sequence). CDR3 length equals 12 residues. The CDR3: CASSLDMADIRF. CDR3 nucleotides: TGTGCCAGCAGCTTAGACATGGCAGATATTCGCTTC.

This chain connects TRBV4-3 to TRBJ1-1; D unclear. The length of the CDR3 is 16 residues. The germline gives CDR1 LGHNA, CDR2 YSLEER. V lost 1 base and J lost 1, with 13 bases in between. The DNA of the CDR3 is TGCGCCAGCAGCCAAGTGCGAACACCCACGAACACTGAAGCTTTCTTT. Its translation: CASSQVRTPTNTEAFF.